Each of the 13 T cell receptor beta chains below was sequenced from the same sample in a study of PD-1 blockade in classical Hodgkin lymphoma. After autologous stem cell transplantation all patients relapsed, and prior brentuximab vedotin exposure differed between cohorts. Data came from immunoSEQ multiplex PCR; TCRdb stores just in-frame clones and leaves some out. The sample shows about 99,000 clones, roughly 79% of them seen only once. The source material was peripheral blood mononuclear cells (PBMCs), sampled before the second cycle of nivolumab. Receptors originate from a human donor with classical Hodgkin lymphoma.

This clone showed up just a few times. This chain joins TRBV5-6 and TRBJ1-2; weak D call: TRBD1 (6 bases). The ends were cut back, 2 bases at V and 0 bases at J, with 20 bases in the middle. This CDR3 has 18 amino acids. Looked up from germline, CDR1 is SGHDT and CDR2 is YYEEEE. CDR3 nucleotides: TGTGCCAGCAGCTTCCCCACTTTTAGAAGGGACACTAACTATGGCTACACCTTC. This gives the protein CASSFPTFRRDTNYGYTF.

The V call is TRBV5-5, the J call TRBJ2-5; 14 nucleotides agree with TRBD2. The V gene's germline CDR1 is SGHKS and CDR2 YYEKEE (reference sequence). After removal of 3 bases from V and 2 bases from J, the junction contained 15 bases not matched to a gene. The CDR3 has 20 residues. CDR3 amino acids: CASSSPPPGTSGSAQETQYF. The CDR3 bases are TGTGCCAGCAGCTCCCCCCCGCCCGGGACTAGCGGGAGTGCGCAAGAGACCCAGTACTTC.

This chain uses TRBV5-4 with TRBJ2-5; no definite D call. V was trimmed by 0 bases and J by 2 bases, leaving 14 bases between them. The CDR3 covers 16 residues. CDR1 SGHNT and CDR2 YYREEE come from the germline V gene (reference sequence). CDR3 DNA sequence: TGTGCCAGCAGCTTGGGTGGCAGCTCGCCTCAAGAGACCCAGTACTTC. Its protein is CASSLGGSSPQETQYF.

The genes are TRBV5-1 and TRBJ2-1, with D unclear. Germline lookup yields CDR1 SGHRS and CDR2 YFSETQ. V was shortened by 4 bases and J by 8 bases, with 16 bases between the two germline ends. The CDR3 is made up of 14 amino acids. The CDR3 sequence: CASSIRALVDEQFF. Here the CDR3 DNA reads TGCGCCAGCAGCATCCGGGCCCTGGTCGATGAGCAGTTCTTC.

V gene TRBV7-6 combines with J gene TRBJ2-1, with 10 bases fitting TRBD2. After removal of 5 bases from V and 10 bases from J, the junction contained 8 bases not matched to a gene. The CDR3 consists of 14 residues. Germline values: CDR1 SGHVS, CDR2 FNYEAQ. The CDR3 protein is CASSPWASGGEQFF. The CDR3 DNA is TGTGCCAGCAGCCCTTGGGCTAGCGGGGGAGAGCAGTTCTTC.

This clone was counted a few times. The gene calls are TRBV11-2 and TRBJ1-3, with 9 positions matching TRBD1. The CDR3 spans 17 residues. The germline V gene has CDR1 SGHAT and CDR2 FQNNGV. V dropped 3 bases and J dropped 1; count of bases not matched to a gene: 7. The CDR3 sequence is CASSLGTGRFSGNTIYF. The CDR3 DNA sequence: TGTGCCAGCAGCTTGGGGACAGGGAGGTTTTCTGGAAACACCATATATTTT.

This chain's CDR3 is CASSPGGGELETQYF. In DNA form, the CDR3 reads TGTGCCAGCAGCCCGGGAGGGGGTGAACTGGAGACCCAGTACTTC. The chain uses TRBV9 and TRBJ2-5; 8 nucleotides align to TRBD2. Germline V gives CDR1 SGDLS, CDR2 YYNGEE. The CDR3 is 15 residues long. V gave up 4 bases and J gave up 5 bases; unmatched junction bases: 10.

The chain joins TRBV28 to TRBJ2-5, with D possibly TRBD2 on 6 matching bases. The V gene lost 2 bases and the J gene lost 5 bases, with 15 bases spanning the gap. The CDR3 runs to 15 residues. CDR1 and CDR2 (germline): MDHEN, SYDVKM. CDR3 nucleotide sequence: TGTGCCAGCAGTTTACCGGACTACGCGAGGGAGACCCAGTACTTC. This gives the protein CASSLPDYARETQYF.

This clone occurred once. The V call is TRBV11-3, the J call TRBJ2-1, with 8 bases fitting TRBD1. This CDR3 spans 17 amino acids. Germline lookup yields CDR1 SGHNT and CDR2 YENEEA. J was trimmed by 5 bases and V by 5 bases; bases with no gene match: 14. The CDR3 sequence: CASSPLRGTGTHNEQFF. CDR3 bases: TGTGCCAGCAGCCCCCTGAGGGGGACAGGAACCCACAATGAGCAGTTCTTC.

The chain joins TRBV10-2 to TRBJ2-7; 10 bases align to TRBD2. The CDR3 totals 15 residues. The junction had 5 bases not matched to a gene; V was cut back by 0 bases and J by 6 bases. Germline CDR1 is WSHSY and CDR2 is SAAADI. This chain's CDR3 is CASSESSGRAVEQYF. CDR3 nucleotide sequence: TGCGCCAGCAGTGAGTCGAGCGGGAGGGCCGTCGAGCAGTACTTC.

The chain joins TRBV5-1 to TRBJ2-1, with 7 bases that match TRBD2. V was pared by 4 bases and J by 2 bases, with 9 bases of the junction left unmatched. There are 16 residues in the CDR3. Germline V lookup: CDR1 SGHRS, CDR2 YFSETQ. The CDR3, as DNA: TGCGCCAGCAGCCTGGGAGGGCTAGAAGCCTACAATGAGCAGTTCTTC. Protein sequence: CASSLGGLEAYNEQFF.

This clone appeared a single time. This sequence joins TRBV10-3 and TRBJ2-2, with D maybe TRBD1 (5 bases). CDR1 ENHRY and CDR2 SYGVKD come from the germline V gene. The V end lost 7 bases, the J end lost 0 bases, and 12 bases lay between the germline ends. The CDR3 loop spans 15 amino acids. The CDR3, as DNA: TGTGCCATCAATACAGGATCCGCGAACACCGGGGAGCTGTTTTTT. It is translated as CAINTGSANTGELFF.

The chain uses TRBV7-2 and TRBJ1-2; D not resolved. The CDR3 extends over 14 amino acids. With 5 bases removed from V and 2 bases from J, the gap between germline ends came to 12 bases. Germline CDR1 SGHTA, CDR2 FQGNSA. CDR3 sequence (DNA): TGTGCCAGCAGCCTCACTCCCGGGAACTATGGCTACACCTTC. It translates to CASSLTPGNYGYTF.